The clone carrying this T cell receptor (beta chain) qualifies as medium-sized (0.01 to 0.1%). Its matching antigen is unknown. As for time point: sample taken at primary tumor resection. The record originates from a study of spatial heterogeneity in lung cancer. Across the whole study: A consistent excess of beta-chain over alpha-chain sequences was detected. Overall study findings and caveats: Within tumors, counts of expanded alpha and beta TCRs tracked tumor mutation counts.

TCRdb reanalysed the 5' RACE reads using MiXCR and keeps one entry per CDR3 protein. The table records 9,500 to 13,000 distinct CDR3 sequences, around 10% of them present only once. There are 15 residues in the CDR3. The V and J ends lost 6 bases and 4 bases, in that order; junction bases with no gene match: 9. The germline V gene has CDR1 ENHRY and CDR2 SYGVKD. The source material was lung tumor tissue, sampled at surgery. This receptor was identified in a female donor with early-stage non-small cell lung cancer. The chain employs TRBV10-3 and TRBJ2-5; 9 bases align to TRBD1. The CDR3 nucleotides are TGTGCCATCAGCGGACAGGGGTACAACAGAGAGACCCAGTACTTC. Its translation is CAISGQGYNRETQYF.